This TCR beta chain comes out of a study of Ad26.COV2.S vaccination and SARS-CoV-2 variants. The assay was immunoSEQ multiplex PCR, and TCRdb's table has in-frame clones only and misses some. The sample comprises about 350,000 clones, about 89% of which are singletons, and under 6% rests with the top ten. CDR3 length: 16 residues. After removal of 2 bases from V and 8 bases from J, the junction contained 11 bases not matched to a gene. The germline gives CDR1 MGHRA, CDR2 YSYEKL. Documented treatment: roughly 20 received Ad26.COV2.S at low or high dose, single or two shots; about 5 received placebo; per-sample allocation not given. The investigators took samples on day 63 after the first vaccine or placebo injection. Boston supplied an adult donor aged 18-55 years.

The chain links TRBV4-1 to TRBJ2-1; TRBD2 matches 8 bases. This receptor was obtained from a person aged 18-65 years who received the Ad26.COV2.S COVID-19 vaccine or a placebo. Sequencing used peripheral blood, obtained in a trial of Ad26.COV2.S vaccine versus placebo. CDR3 nucleotide sequence: TGCGCCAGCAGCCAAATGGGGACTAGTTTCGCGTATGAGCAGTTCTTC. This sequence encodes CASSQMGTSFAYEQFF.